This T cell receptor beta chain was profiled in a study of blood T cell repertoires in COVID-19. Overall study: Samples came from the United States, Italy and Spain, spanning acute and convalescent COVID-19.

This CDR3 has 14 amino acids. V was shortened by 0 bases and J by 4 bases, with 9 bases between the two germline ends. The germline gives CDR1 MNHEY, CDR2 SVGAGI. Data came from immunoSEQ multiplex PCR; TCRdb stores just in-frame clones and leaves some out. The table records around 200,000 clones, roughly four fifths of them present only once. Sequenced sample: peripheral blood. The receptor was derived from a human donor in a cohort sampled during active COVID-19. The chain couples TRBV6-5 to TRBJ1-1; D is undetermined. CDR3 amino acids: CASSYSEGSTEAFF. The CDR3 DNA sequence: TGTGCCAGCAGTTACTCGGAGGGAAGCACTGAAGCTTTCTTT.